These 15 T cell receptor beta chains were sequenced from one sample in a study of T cells in localized non-small cell lung cancer. The repertoire was sequenced with immunoSEQ multiplex PCR; TCRdb's copy has only in-frame clones and lacks some. In the table there are 15,000 to 20,000 clones, roughly 80% of which are singletons. Source: peripheral blood, taken before any cancer treatment. The receptors stem from a male donor at least 60 years old with stage I lung adenocarcinoma.

V is TRBV7-9 and J is TRBJ2-1; D may be TRBD2 (5 bases). V was clipped by 5 bases and J by 2 bases, with 19 bases between them. Germline values: CDR1 SEHNR, CDR2 FQNEAQ (reference sequence). CDR3 length equals 17 residues. The CDR3 sequence is CASSPPRAAETYNEQFF. DNA of the CDR3: TGTGCCAGCAGCCCCCCCCGGGCAGCGGAGACCTACAATGAGCAGTTCTTC.

The chain uses TRBV19 and TRBJ1-5, with D possibly TRBD1 on 5 matching bases. Germline V gene data show CDR1 as LNHDA and CDR2 as SQIVND (reference sequence). CDR3 size: 12 residues. Trimming cost V 5 bases and J 4 bases, with 6 bases left between them. CDR3 residues: CASSGGNQPQHF. The CDR3 DNA reads as TGTGCCAGTAGTGGGGGGAATCAGCCCCAGCATTTT.

The chain combines TRBV2 with TRBJ1-1; tentatively, D is TRBD1 (5 bases). CDR1 and CDR2 from the germline V gene are SNHLY and FYNNEI. V was pared by 6 bases and J by 1 base, with 9 bases between. The CDR3 spans 13 residues. DNA for the CDR3: TGTGCCAGCAGCCGGGACGGGAACACTGAAGCTTTCTTT. It specifies CASSRDGNTEAFF. Together with reference TRBV2 and TRBJ1-1, the CDR3 gives the full variable domain: EPEVTQTPSHQVTQMGQEVILRCVPISNHLYFYWYRQILGQKVEFLVSFYNNEISEKSEIFDDQFSVERPDGSNFTLKIRSTKLEDSAMYFCASSRDGNTEAFFGQGTRLTVV.

The V call is TRBV7-9, the J call TRBJ2-7; D not resolved. Per the germline V gene, CDR1 is SEHNR and CDR2 is FQNEAQ (reference sequence). V was trimmed by 3 bases and J by 6 bases, leaving 9 bases between them. This CDR3 has 12 residues. In DNA, the CDR3 is TGTGCCAGCAGCTTTCCCTCCGGCGAGCAGTACTTC. Translating gives CASSFPSGEQYF. The full variable domain, in which reference TRBV7-9 and TRBJ2-7 provide the parts outside the CDR3, is DTGVSQNPRHKITKRGQNVTFRCDPISEHNRLYWYRQTLGQGPEFLTYFQNEAQLEKSRLLSDRFSAERPKGSFSTLEIQRTEQGDSAMYLCASSFPSGEQYFGPGTRLTVT.

This chain connects TRBV5-1 to TRBJ2-1; the D gene is possibly TRBD2 (6 bases). Trimming removed 0 bases from V and 0 bases from J, with 10 bases in between. CDR1 is SGHRS, CDR2 YFSETQ, per germline. CDR3 size: 16 residues. Written as DNA, the CDR3 is TGCGCCAGCAGCTTGGACGGGGGTAGCTCCTACAATGAGCAGTTCTTC. Amino acids: CASSLDGGSSYNEQFF.

V and J are TRBV11-2 and TRBJ2-7; no clear D gene. CDR3 length: 11 residues. V dropped 5 bases and J dropped 5 bases, with 7 bases sitting between them. Per germline, CDR1 SGHAT and CDR2 FQNNGV. The CDR3 DNA sequence: TGTGCCAGCAGCCAGCTTCACGAGCAGTACTTC. Translating gives CASSQLHEQYF.

This chain uses TRBV4-1 with TRBJ2-1, with 12 bases lining up with TRBD2. This CDR3 region has 17 residues. Germline trimming cut 0 bases from V and 4 bases from J; bases unmatched to any gene: 4. Germline-derived CDR1 and CDR2 are MGHRA and YSYEKL. In nucleotides, the CDR3 is TGCGCCAGCAGCCAAGATGCCGGGACTAGCGGGTACAATGAGCAGTTCTTC. This codes for CASSQDAGTSGYNEQFF.

This clone was counted a few times. The V and J genes are TRBV7-8 and TRBJ1-4; D not resolved. This CDR3 has 17 amino acids. V shed 4 bases and J shed 0 bases, with 15 bases lying between them. CDR1 and CDR2 (germline): SGHVS, FQNEAQ. CDR3 in DNA: TGTGCCAGCAGCTCGGGCCATAGCCTAGCAACTAATGAAAAACTGTTTTTT. Its protein product is CASSSGHSLATNEKLFF. The whole variable domain, remainder taken from reference TRBV7-8 and TRBJ1-4, is GAGVSQSPRYKVAKRGQDVALRCDPISGHVSLFWYQQALGQGPEFLTYFQNEAQLDKSGLPSDRFFAERPEGSVSTLKIQRTQQEDSAVYLCASSSGHSLATNEKLFFGSGTQLSVL.

CDR3 nucleotides: TGTGCCAGCAGCCACACCTACGAGCAGTACTTC. Its protein is CASSHTYEQYF. This chain joins TRBV7-6 and TRBJ2-7; D gene ambiguous. CDR3 size: 11 residues. V was cut by 5 bases and J by 2 bases, with 4 bases left in between. CDR1 is SGHVS and CDR2 is FNYEAQ in the germline V gene.

The V gene is TRBV19, the J gene TRBJ2-3, with 13 bases aligning to TRBD2. After removal of 7 bases from V and 6 bases from J, the junction contained 10 bases not matched to a gene. Germline-derived CDR1 and CDR2 are LNHDA and SQIVND (reference sequence). CDR3 length: 16 amino acids. CDR3 sequence reads: CASTGTSGVGGDTQYF. The CDR3 DNA reads TGTGCCAGTACTGGGACTAGCGGGGTCGGAGGGGATACGCAGTATTTT.

The V call is TRBV4-2, the J call TRBJ2-4; 9 bases are shared with TRBD2. CDR1 is LGHNA and CDR2 is YNFKEQ in the germline V gene. J was trimmed by 0 bases and V by 1 base; bases with no gene match: 10. CDR3 length: 19 amino acids. The CDR3 region is CASSQVGRGGPLAKNIQYF. CDR3 nucleotide sequence: TGTGCCAGCAGCCAAGTTGGGCGGGGGGGTCCCCTAGCCAAAAACATTCAGTACTTC.

The chain couples TRBV6-6 to TRBJ2-7, with 7 bases matching TRBD1. V was pared by 10 bases and J by 3 bases, with 12 bases of the junction left unmatched. The germline CDR1 and CDR2 sequences are MNHNY and SVGAGI (reference sequence). The CDR3 totals 14 residues. The CDR3 here is CATHFGQAHYEQYF. The CDR3 DNA reads TGTGCCACCCATTTTGGACAGGCCCACTACGAGCAGTACTTC.

This clone has only one observation. The J gene is TRBJ1-1, the V gene TRBV19; 8 bases align to TRBD1. The CDR3 sequence is 15 residues long. V shed 2 bases and J 5 bases; nucleotides not matched to a gene: 7. CDR1 is LNHDA and CDR2 is SQIVND in the germline V gene (reference sequence). The CDR3 DNA sequence: TGTGCCAGTAGTATACCCGGACAGGGTAAAACTGAAGCTTTCTTT. Amino acid sequence: CASSIPGQGKTEAFF.

The chain carries TRBV21-1 and TRBJ2-3; the table names TRBD2, a call not compared with the DNA. TRBV21-1 is a pseudogene. There are 18 residues in the CDR3. The CDR3 protein is CASRGGLAGEEGTDTQYF. As DNA, the CDR3 is TGTGCCAGCCGAGGAGGGCTAGCGGGAGAAGAAGGCACAGATACGCAGTATTTT.

V and J are TRBV7-2 and TRBJ1-1; no clear D gene. Germline V gene data show CDR1 as SGHTA and CDR2 as FQGNSA. There are 13 residues in the CDR3. V was shortened by 8 bases and J by 4 bases, with 14 bases between the two germline ends. The CDR3 DNA reads as TGTGCCAGCGGCCCTCCCACCGGCACTGAAGCTTTCTTT. Translation: CASGPPTGTEAFF. Looking up the rest from reference TRBV7-2 and TRBJ1-1 gives the full variable domain: GAGVSQSPSNKVTEKGKDVELRCDPISGHTALYWYRQSLGQGLEFLIYFQGNSAPDKSGLPSDRFSAERTGGSVSTLTIQRTQQEDSAVYLCASGPPTGTEAFFGQGTRLTVV.